These 6 T cell receptor beta chains share one sample of origin, sequenced in a study of cytomegalovirus exposure and HLA in healthy donors. Measured with immunoSEQ multiplex PCR; TCRdb has only the in-frame clones, and not every one. The repertoire holds 250,000 to 400,000 clones, with approximately 86% as singletons. Sequenced sample: PBMCs. These TCRs come from a woman aged 30 to 39 in good health and CMV-seropositive.

The rearrangement links TRBV15 to TRBJ1-2; the D gene is possibly TRBD1 (5 bases). Germline V gene lookup returns CDR1 LNHNV and CDR2 YYDKDF (reference sequence). Trimming shortened V by 6 bases and J by 1 base, and 27 bases separated the two germline ends. The CDR3 extends over 19 amino acids. The CDR3 here is CATSFWQGTAPFFNYGYTF. The CDR3, as DNA: TGTGCCACCAGTTTTTGGCAGGGAACGGCTCCCTTCTTTAACTATGGCTACACCTTC.

This clone has a single count. The chain uses TRBV4-3 and TRBJ2-6; no clear D gene. V was trimmed by 2 bases and J by 2 bases, leaving 10 bases between them. The CDR3 contains 16 residues. CDR1 is LGHNA, CDR2 YSLEER, per germline. CDR3 residues: CASSQHPTPGANVLTF. The CDR3 DNA reads as TGCGCCAGCAGCCAACATCCCACACCTGGGGCCAACGTCCTGACTTTC.

The chain uses TRBV9 and TRBJ1-2; the D is unclear. Germline V CDR1 and CDR2: SGDLS, YYNGEE. This CDR3 spans 14 amino acids. The V end lost 0 bases, the J end lost 4 bases, and 10 bases lay between the germline ends. CDR3 nucleotide sequence: TGTGCCAGCAGCGTAGCTGAAGTCGGCTATGGCTACACCTTC. It is translated as CASSVAEVGYGYTF.

The chain links TRBV30 to TRBJ1-4; weak D call: TRBD1 (5 bases). V was clipped by 2 bases and J by 8 bases, with 15 bases between them. Germline CDR1 is GTSNPN and CDR2 is SVGIG (reference sequence). There are 14 residues in the CDR3. CDR3 DNA: TGTGCCTGGAGTCTCAGGGCAGGAGTCGAAAAACTGTTTTTT. It is translated as CAWSLRAGVEKLFF.

Only one count was recorded for this clone. J is TRBJ2-1 and V is TRBV15; possible D gene TRBD2, 5 bases. Germline V CDR1 and CDR2: LNHNV, YYDKDF (reference sequence). The CDR3 has 16 amino acids. V dropped 0 bases and J dropped 8 bases, with 17 bases sitting between them. CDR3 in DNA: TGTGCCACCAGCAGAGATTTTTTCCGGGAATCCCATGAGCAGTTCTTC. Protein: CATSRDFFRESHEQFF.

The DNA of the CDR3 is TGTGCCACCGTAGCGGGGAGGTACGAGCAGTACTTC. It yields the protein CATVAGRYEQYF. The chain uses TRBV6-6 and TRBJ2-7; 8 nucleotides line up with TRBD2. The CDR3 is made up of 12 amino acids. Losses at the gene ends were 10 bases for V and 4 bases for J; bases not matched to a gene: 6. Germline values: CDR1 MNHNY, CDR2 SVGAGI (reference sequence).